This T cell receptor (beta chain) comes out of a study of blood T cell repertoires in COVID-19. Looking at the study overall: Specimens from acute and convalescent COVID-19 originated in the United States, Italy and Spain.

Clones were sequenced by immunoSEQ multiplex PCR, and TCRdb holds only the in-frame ones, with some missing. The sample includes some 71,000 clones, roughly 80% seen only once; the top ten take less than 15%. Germline CDR1 is ENHRY and CDR2 is SYGVKD. The V and J ends lost 10 bases and 5 bases respectively, with 21 bases between them. The CDR3 runs 15 residues. What was sequenced was peripheral blood. The TCR sequence derives from a man in his forties or fifties with COVID-19, enrolled during active disease. The chain combines TRBV10-3 with TRBJ1-5, with a tentative D call TRBD1 (6 bases). CDR3 DNA: TGTGCCACCCAAAGAGAAGACAGGCACGATCAGCCCCAGCATTTT. This sequence encodes CATQREDRHDQPQHF.